The 24 T cell receptor beta chains below come from one sample, sequenced in a study of blood T cell repertoires in COVID-19. Data came from immunoSEQ multiplex PCR; TCRdb stores just in-frame clones and leaves some out. The sample contains 85,000 to 120,000 clones, more than 85% of which appear only once. The sample comprised peripheral blood. These receptors originate from a man aged 45-60 years with active or convalescent COVID-19.

The chain recombines TRBV30 with TRBJ1-1; D ambiguous. The CDR3 covers 11 residues. Trimming took off 0 bases at V and 8 bases at J, with 7 bases between the two ends. Germline CDR1 is GTSNPN and CDR2 is SVGIG (reference sequence). CDR3 coding DNA: TGTGCCTGGAGTGTTAGTATAGAAGCTTTCTTT. As protein: CAWSVSIEAFF.

This clone is a singleton in its sample. The V gene is TRBV19, the J gene TRBJ1-5, with D unresolved. This CDR3 region has 13 residues. Trimming removed 6 bases at V and 3 bases at J, with 9 bases between. The V gene's germline CDR1 is LNHDA and CDR2 SQIVND (reference sequence). The CDR3 spells CASSLLANQPQHF. DNA for the CDR3: TGTGCCAGTAGCCTGTTAGCCAATCAGCCCCAGCATTTT. Full variable domain (outside the CDR3, taken from reference TRBV19 and TRBJ1-5): DGGITQSPKYLFRKEGQNVTLSCEQNLNHDAMYWYRQDPGQGLRLIYYSQIVNDFQKGDIAEGYSVSREKKESFPLTVTSAQKNPTAFYLCASSLLANQPQHFGDGTRLSIL.

The V and J genes are TRBV2 and TRBJ2-2; 11 bases are shared with TRBD2. The CDR3 runs to 14 residues. Germline CDR1 is SNHLY and CDR2 is FYNNEI. V lost 0 bases, J lost 13 bases, and 4 bases stayed unmatched. The CDR3 loop is CASSEAASGGWLFF. The CDR3 DNA follows: TGTGCCAGCAGTGAAGCGGCTAGCGGGGGGTGGCTGTTTTTT.

V usage is TRBV4-1 and J usage is TRBJ1-3; no firm D call. The CDR3 covers 16 residues. Germline CDR1 is MGHRA and CDR2 is YSYEKL. Trimming took off 3 bases at V and 4 bases at J, with 16 bases between the two ends. The CDR3 sequence: CASSHSSRSLGNTIYF. For the CDR3, the DNA is TGCGCCAGCAGCCATTCCTCCAGGTCGCTGGGAAACACCATATATTTT.

The genes are TRBV5-5 and TRBJ2-5; 9 bases are a match to TRBD2. Per the germline V gene, CDR1 is SGHKS and CDR2 is YYEKEE (reference sequence). The CDR3 is 15 amino acids. V shed 1 base, J shed 4 bases, and the junction held 5 bases outside the gene matches. In DNA form, the CDR3 reads TGTGCCAGCAGCTTGATGCTAGCGGGGAGAGAGACCCAGTACTTC. Amino acid sequence: CASSLMLAGRETQYF.

The chain employs TRBV18 and TRBJ1-1, with TRBD1 matching 9 bases. Trimming cost V 3 bases and J 3 bases; bases outside gene matches: 5. This CDR3 region has 15 residues. Germline V gene sequence: CDR1 KGHSH, CDR2 LQKENI. Here the CDR3 DNA reads TGTGCCAGCTCACCGAGACAGGGGGGGGACACTGAAGCTTTCTTT. It is translated as CASSPRQGGDTEAFF. Using reference TRBV18 and TRBJ1-1 for the parts outside the CDR3, the full variable domain is NAGVMQNPRHLVRRRGQEARLRCSPMKGHSHVYWYRQLPEEGLKFMVYLQKENIIDESGMPKERFSAEFPKEGPSILRIQQVVRGDSAAYFCASSPRQGGDTEAFFGQGTRLTVV.

V gene TRBV6-5 combines with J gene TRBJ1-3; TRBD1 aligns across 9 bases. The J segment lost 5 bases and the V segment lost 6 bases, leaving 8 bases of the junction unmatched. There are 15 residues in the CDR3. Per the germline V gene, CDR1 is MNHEY and CDR2 is SVGAGI. The CDR3 loop reads CASRGTGTGRNTIYF. The CDR3 DNA sequence: TGTGCCAGCAGGGGCACCGGGACAGGGAGAAACACCATATATTTT.

V usage is TRBV5-1 and J usage is TRBJ1-5; D not certain. From germline, CDR1 is SGHRS and CDR2 YFSETQ. Deletions cut 5 bases from V and 2 bases from J, with 11 bases between. The CDR3 is 14 amino acids. CDR3 DNA: TGCGCCAGCAGGCCGGGAGGCGGCAATCAGCCCCAGCATTTT. This gives the protein CASRPGGGNQPQHF.

V gene TRBV5-8 combines with J gene TRBJ2-6; 7 bases are shared with TRBD1. Germline values: CDR1 SGHTS, CDR2 YDEGEE. V dropped 2 bases and J dropped 4; count of bases not matched to a gene: 12. This CDR3 region has 18 residues. The CDR3 nucleotides read TGTGCCAGCAGCTTTGGAACAGGGGTGAAGTCGGGGGCCAACGTCCTGACTTTC. It specifies CASSFGTGVKSGANVLTF. Full variable domain (rest looked up from reference TRBV5-8 and TRBJ2-6): EAGVTQSPTHLIKTRGQQATLRCSPISGHTSVYWYQQALGLGLQFLLWYDEGEERNRGNFPPRFSGRQFPNYSSELNVNALELEDSALYLCASSFGTGVKSGANVLTFGAGSRLTVL.

This chain joins TRBV15 and TRBJ1-2, with D hard to call. The CDR3 extends over 15 amino acids. V shed 0 bases and J shed 2 bases, with 10 bases lying between them. Germline V gives CDR1 LNHNV, CDR2 YYDKDF (reference sequence). For the CDR3, the DNA is TGTGCCACCAGCAGAGATCTCGGAGGGAACTATGGCTACACCTTC. This translates into CATSRDLGGNYGYTF. Full variable domain (rest looked up from reference TRBV15 and TRBJ1-2): DAMVIQNPRYQVTQFGKPVTLSCSQTLNHNVMYWYQQKSSQAPKLLFHYYDKDFNNEADTPDNFQSRRPNTSFCFLDIRSPGLGDTAMYLCATSRDLGGNYGYTFGSGTRLTVV.

A single count supports this clone. The chain is built from TRBV5-1 and TRBJ2-3; tentative D call: TRBD2 (6 bases). The CDR3 covers 15 residues. Trimming took off 1 base at V and 2 bases at J, with 11 bases between the two ends. Germline CDR1 is SGHRS and CDR2 is YFSETQ. The CDR3 protein is CASSLNGGNTDTQYF. Written as DNA, the CDR3 is TGCGCCAGCAGCTTGAATGGAGGGAACACAGATACGCAGTATTTT.

The chain is built from TRBV7-9 and TRBJ2-3; 9 positions agree with TRBD2. From germline, CDR1 is SEHNR and CDR2 FQNEAQ (reference sequence). With V trimmed by 1 base and J by 4 bases, 3 bases remained unmatched. This CDR3 comprises 15 residues. CDR3 in DNA: TGTGCCAGCAGCTTAGTTGCGGGGGGGCCAGATACGCAGTATTTT. This translates into CASSLVAGGPDTQYF. Variable domain in full (rest from reference TRBV7-9 and TRBJ2-3): DTGVSQNPRHKITKRGQNVTFRCDPISEHNRLYWYRQTLGQGPEFLTYFQNEAQLEKSRLLSDRFSAERPKGSFSTLEIQRTEQGDSAMYLCASSLVAGGPDTQYFGPGTRLTVL.

The chain carries TRBV7-7 and TRBJ2-1, with 7 bases matching TRBD1. Germline CDR1 is SSHAT and CDR2 is FNYEAQ (reference sequence). The J segment lost 0 bases and the V segment lost 5 bases, leaving 4 bases of the junction unmatched. This CDR3 spans 15 amino acids. CDR3 DNA: TGTGCCAGCAGCATCGGGACAGACTCCTACAATGAGCAGTTCTTC. Protein product: CASSIGTDSYNEQFF.

The chain carries TRBV5-6 and TRBJ2-1, with 7 bases fitting TRBD1. Germline CDR1 and CDR2: SGHDT and YYEEEE. Germline trimming cut 7 bases from V and 6 bases from J; bases unmatched to any gene: 7. The CDR3 runs to 13 residues. The CDR3 spells CASGRQGSNEQFF. The CDR3, as DNA: TGTGCCAGCGGAAGACAGGGTTCCAATGAGCAGTTCTTC.

V is TRBV7-6 and J is TRBJ2-5; possibly TRBD1 for D (6 bases). The CDR3 is 13 amino acids. The germline V gene has CDR1 SGHVS and CDR2 FNYEAQ. Trimming shortened V by 5 bases and J by 4 bases, and 11 bases separated the two germline ends. The CDR3 protein is CASSLTGLETQYF. For the CDR3, the DNA is TGTGCCAGCAGCCTCACAGGGCTAGAGACCCAGTACTTC.

V usage is TRBV5-1 and J usage is TRBJ2-4; 10 bases map to TRBD1. Germline V gene lookup returns CDR1 SGHRS and CDR2 YFSETQ. The V segment lost 4 bases and the J segment 3 bases; nucleotides outside the gene matches: 7. CDR3 length equals 16 residues. This CDR3 reads CASSADRGRGKNIQYF. CDR3 coding DNA: TGCGCCAGCAGCGCCGACAGGGGGCGAGGCAAAAACATTCAGTACTTC.

The chain has TRBV6-5 and TRBJ2-1, with TRBD1 matching 7 bases. The CDR3 length is 15 residues. V dropped 7 bases and J dropped 7; count of bases not matched to a gene: 13. Per the germline V gene, CDR1 is MNHEY and CDR2 is SVGAGI. CDR3 loop: CASIGGSPRGNEQFF. In DNA form, the CDR3 reads TGTGCCAGCATAGGGGGCTCTCCCCGGGGAAATGAGCAGTTCTTC.

The V call is TRBV6-5, the J call TRBJ1-5, with TRBD1 as a possible D gene (5 bases). The CDR3 runs to 13 residues. In germline, CDR1 is MNHEY, CDR2 SVGAGI. The germline V and J ends were trimmed by 6 bases and 6 bases, with 12 bases remaining between them. The CDR3: CASRVGGGQPQHF. Here the CDR3 DNA reads TGTGCCAGCAGGGTTGGGGGGGGTCAGCCCCAGCATTTT.

The chain combines TRBV7-2 with TRBJ2-1; the D gene is possibly TRBD1 (6 bases). The CDR3 loop spans 14 amino acids. V dropped 3 bases and J dropped 2 bases, with 8 bases sitting between them. The germline gives CDR1 SGHTA, CDR2 FQGNSA. For the CDR3, the DNA is TGTGCCAGCAGCTTTTCAGGGGCCTACAATGAGCAGTTCTTC. Translated, it gives CASSFSGAYNEQFF.

CDR3 nucleotides: TGTGCCACCAGTGATTCAGGGGACAGCACCCAGGCGGAGACCCAGTACTTC. It is translated as CATSDSGDSTQAETQYF. The rearrangement joins TRBV24-1 to TRBJ2-5; TRBD1 aligns across 7 bases. Trimming removed 2 bases from V and 5 bases from J; junction bases left unmatched: 13. Germline lookup yields CDR1 KGHDR and CDR2 SFDVKD. The CDR3 contains 17 residues.

The chain joins TRBV6-6 to TRBJ1-6; 8 nucleotides align to TRBD1. The CDR3 is 14 residues long. From germline, CDR1 is MNHNY and CDR2 SVGAGI (reference sequence). V lost 4 bases, J lost 10 bases, and 6 bases stayed unmatched. CDR3 in DNA: TGTGCCAGCAGTTCCGACAGGGGCAGGTCACCCCTCCACTTT. This encodes CASSSDRGRSPLHF.

V is TRBV6-5 and J is TRBJ2-1; D might be TRBD2 (5 bases). The V gene's germline CDR1 is MNHEY and CDR2 SVGAGI. This CDR3 is 15 amino acids long. Deletions cut 7 bases from V and 0 bases from J, with 13 bases between. The CDR3 DNA sequence: TGTGCCAGCAAGGGCGGGCAAAGCTCCTACAATGAGCAGTTCTTC. Translated: CASKGGQSSYNEQFF.

The chain is built from TRBV5-1 and TRBJ1-1; TRBD1 matches 9 bases. The CDR3 length is 15 residues. V lost 3 bases, J lost 10 bases, and 13 bases stayed unmatched. CDR1 SGHRS and CDR2 YFSETQ come from the germline V gene. CDR3 region: CASSSEGQGFRGAFF. CDR3 nucleotides: TGCGCCAGCAGCTCGGAGGGACAGGGCTTTCGCGGAGCTTTCTTT.

The gene calls are TRBV6-1 and TRBJ1-4; D gene ambiguous. The CDR3 runs to 12 residues. V lost 2 bases and J lost 8, with 6 bases in between. The V gene's germline CDR1 is MNHNS and CDR2 SASEGT. The CDR3 region has the DNA TGTGCCAGCAGTGAATCCTTCGAAAAACTGTTTTTT. The encoded protein is CASSESFEKLFF.